The entry that follows covers one TCR beta chain sequence. This specimen belongs to a study of T cell responses to AZD1222 COVID-19 vaccine. Clones were read by immunoSEQ multiplex PCR, and TCRdb kept only the in-frame ones, dropping some. The table includes around 160,000 clones, 82% detected once. Germline CDR1 and CDR2: MNHEY and SVGAGI. The CDR3 is 15 residues long. The V and J ends lost 6 bases and 2 bases respectively, with 13 bases between them. The specimen was peripheral blood, collected on day 0 of MenACWY control vaccination. The TCR comes from an adult in good health. The genes are TRBV6-5 and TRBJ1-4, with D possibly matching TRBD1 (5 bases). In DNA, the CDR3 is TGTGCCAGCAGACTACAAGGGGCCACTAATGAAAAACTGTTTTTT. Translated: CASRLQGATNEKLFF.